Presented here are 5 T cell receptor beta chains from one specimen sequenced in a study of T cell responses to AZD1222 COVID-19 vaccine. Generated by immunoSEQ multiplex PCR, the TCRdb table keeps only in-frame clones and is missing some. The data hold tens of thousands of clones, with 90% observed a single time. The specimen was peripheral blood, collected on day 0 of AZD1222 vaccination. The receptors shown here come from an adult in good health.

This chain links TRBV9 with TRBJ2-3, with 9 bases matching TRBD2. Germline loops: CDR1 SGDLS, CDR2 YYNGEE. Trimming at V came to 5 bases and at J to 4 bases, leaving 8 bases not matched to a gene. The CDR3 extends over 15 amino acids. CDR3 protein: CASSGSSGSADTQYF. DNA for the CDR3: TGTGCCAGCAGTGGGAGTAGCGGGAGTGCAGATACGCAGTATTTT.

The CDR3 spells CASSLAAGGFTDTQYF. The CDR3 region has the DNA TGCGCCAGCAGCTTGGCGGCGGGGGGCTTCACAGATACGCAGTATTTT. J is TRBJ2-3 and V is TRBV5-1; 8 bases are shared with TRBD2. This CDR3 comprises 16 residues. V trimming: 0 bases; J trimming: 2 bases; junction bases outside the gene matches: 5. CDR1 SGHRS and CDR2 YFSETQ come from the germline V gene. Full variable domain (rest looked up from reference TRBV5-1 and TRBJ2-3): KAGVTQTPRYLIKTRGQQVTLSCSPISGHRSVSWYQQTPGQGLQFLFEYFSETQRNKGNFPGRFSGRQFSNSRSEMNVSTLELGDSALYLCASSLAAGGFTDTQYFGPGTRLTVL.

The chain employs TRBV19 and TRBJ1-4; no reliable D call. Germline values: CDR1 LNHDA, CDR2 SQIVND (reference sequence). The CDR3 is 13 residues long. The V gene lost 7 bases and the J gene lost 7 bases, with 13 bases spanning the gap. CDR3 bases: TGTGCCAGTATGGTCAAGGAGGGTGAAAAACTGTTTTTT. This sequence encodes CASMVKEGEKLFF.

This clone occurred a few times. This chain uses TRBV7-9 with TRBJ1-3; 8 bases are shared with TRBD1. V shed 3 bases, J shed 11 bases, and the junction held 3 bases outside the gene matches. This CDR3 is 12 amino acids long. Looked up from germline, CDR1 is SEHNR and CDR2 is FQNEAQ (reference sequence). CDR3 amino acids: CASSFPTGAIYF. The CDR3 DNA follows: TGTGCCAGCAGCTTCCCGACAGGGGCCATATATTTT.

The CDR3 sequence: CASSLSQGNEKLFF. The CDR3 DNA reads as TGTGCCAGCAGTTTATCACAGGGGAACGAAAAACTGTTTTTT. This chain links TRBV27 with TRBJ1-4; 7 bases are shared with TRBD1. The germline CDR1 and CDR2 sequences are MNHEY and SMNVEV (reference sequence). The CDR3 extends over 14 amino acids. The junction had 3 bases not matched to a gene; V was cut back by 0 bases and J by 8 bases.